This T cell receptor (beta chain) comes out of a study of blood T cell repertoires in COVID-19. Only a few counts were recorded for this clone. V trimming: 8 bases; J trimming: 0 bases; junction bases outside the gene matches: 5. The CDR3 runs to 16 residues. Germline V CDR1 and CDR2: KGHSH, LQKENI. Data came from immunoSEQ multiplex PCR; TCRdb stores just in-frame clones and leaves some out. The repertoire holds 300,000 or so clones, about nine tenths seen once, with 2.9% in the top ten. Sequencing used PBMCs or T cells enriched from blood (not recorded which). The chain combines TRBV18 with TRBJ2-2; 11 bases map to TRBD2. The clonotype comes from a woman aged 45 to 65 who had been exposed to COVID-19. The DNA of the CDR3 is TGTGCCAGCCCTAGCGGGGGGAGCTCGAACACCGGGGAGCTGTTTTTT. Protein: CASPSGGSSNTGELFF.